This is a list of T cell receptor beta chains from one sample in a study of vaccination and CD4 T cells after COVID-19. These receptors' targets are unknown. TCRdb fed the PCR reads into MiXCR, producing one record per CDR3 protein. The repertoire has under 8,500 distinct CDR3 sequences, around 60% of them found once; the top ten carry approximately 17%. The sequencing used cultured CD4+ T cells from blood, collected after SARS-CoV-2 vaccination. These receptors were collected from a human donor with COVID-19. The CDR3 runs from the conserved cysteine through the conserved F or W. D genes are given only for firm matches. Size is omitted from some rows. Given values are once, few, many or a class for expanded clones.

>-|14|TRBV2|TRBJ2-5|few
TGTGCCAGCAGTGGGGCGCTAGCCCAAGAGACCCAGTACTTC
CASSGALAQETQYF
>-|14|TRBV7-6|TRBJ2-1|-
TGTGCCAGCAGCTTATCCCGGGGCTACAATGAGCAGTTCTTC
CASSLSRGYNEQFF
>-|16|TRBV21-1|TRBJ2-5|-
TGTGCCAGCAGCACCCACCCCCGGGACAGGAAAGAGACCCAGTACTTC
CASSTHPRDRKETQYF
>-|13|TRBV28|TRBJ1-5|-
TGTGCCAGCAGCGGAGGCGGCAATCAGCCCCAGCATTTT
CASSGGGNQPQHF
>-|14|TRBV28|TRBJ1-4|-
TGTGCCAGCAGTTTAAGGACAGTTAATGAAAAACTGTTTTTT
CASSLRTVNEKLFF
>-|14|TRBV28|TRBJ2-7|few
TGTGCCAGCAGTTTGGTATCGGGGGTTTCACCCCAGTACTTC
CASSLVSGVSPQYF
>-|16|TRBV28|TRBJ1-5|-
TGTGCCAGCAGTTTATATAACCAGGGCCGCAATCAGCCCCAGCATTTT
CASSLYNQGRNQPQHF
>TRBD1|15|TRBV20-1|TRBJ1-3|-
TGCAGTGCCGCCGAAGGGGGCCACTCTGGAAACACCATATATTTT
CSAAEGGHSGNTIYF
>-|16|TRBV27|TRBJ2-7|-
TGTGCCAGCAGTTTAAAACCGGCGGGCGGGGCCTACGAGCAGTACTTC
CASSLKPAGGAYEQYF
>-|15|TRBV28|TRBJ1-2|few
TGTGCCAGCAGGTTCGACAACGTAGCTAACTATGGCTACACCTTC
CASRFDNVANYGYTF
>TRBD1|16|TRBV7-2|TRBJ2-2|once
TGTGCCAGCAGCGCGGCTGCAGGGGGCTGGACCGGGGAGCTGTTTTTT
CASSAAAGGWTGELFF
>TRBD1|15|TRBV24-1|TRBJ2-2|few
TGTGCCACCAGTGATCCAGGGACAGCCACCGGGGAGCTGTTTTTT
CATSDPGTATGELFF
>-|18|TRBV7-9|TRBJ1-1|-
TGTGCCAGCAGCCCTGGGACGGGGGGGTGGGATCGGAACACTGAAGCTTTCTTT
CASSPGTGGWDRNTEAFF
>-|15|TRBV25-1|TRBJ2-5|few
TGTGCCAGCGCGTCTCAGGGAAGGGCACAAGAGACCCAGTACTTC
CASASQGRAQETQYF
>-|14|TRBV20-1|TRBJ1-3|few
TGCAGTGCTAGAGTCAGTCCAAGAGGAAACACCATATATTTT
CSARVSPRGNTIYF
>-|14|TRBV20-1|TRBJ1-2|-
TGCAGTGCTAGAGGGGACGTGACTAACTATGGCTACACCTTC
CSARGDVTNYGYTF
>TRBD1|16|TRBV20-1|TRBJ1-4|-
TGCAGTGCCCGTCCGGGACAGGGATCAACTAATGAAAAACTGTTTTTT
CSARPGQGSTNEKLFF
>-|11|TRBV6-1|TRBJ1-2|-
TGTGCCAGCAATAGATCGGCTGGCTACACCTTC
CASNRSAGYTF
>TRBD1|17|TRBV11-2|TRBJ1-1|-
TGTGCCAGCAGCGTATATAAGACAGGGCGGGGAAACACTGAAGCTTTCTTT
CASSVYKTGRGNTEAFF
>-|12|TRBV6-2/TRBV6-3|TRBJ2-5|-
TGTGCCAGCAGCCGAGTGTTGGAGACCCAGTACTTC
CASSRVLETQYF
>TRBD2|17|TRBV24-1|TRBJ2-3|once
TGTGCCACCAGTGGTCCGGGGGGGTTCGGGGGCACAGATACGCAGTATTTT
CATSGPGGFGGTDTQYF
>-|11|TRBV12-5|TRBJ1-1|-
TGTGCTAGTGGTTCGGACAGAGAAGCTTTCTTT
CASGSDREAFF
>TRBD1|16|TRBV6-5|TRBJ2-7|-
TGTGCCAGCAGTTACTCCTCCGGGACAGGGGTTTACGAGCAGTACTTC
CASSYSSGTGVYEQYF
>TRBD2|16|TRBV11-2|TRBJ2-2|-
TGTGCCAGCAACTTGGTAGCGGGCCAAAGCACCGGGGAGCCGTTTTTT
CASNLVAGQSTGEPFF
>TRBD2|16|TRBV6-1|TRBJ2-5|few
TGTGCCAGCAGACCGGGGAGGACTAGCGGGGGAGAGACCCAGTACTTC
CASRPGRTSGGETQYF
>-|12|TRBV6-1|TRBJ2-5|once
TGTGCCAGCAGCCTCTACCAAGAGACCCAGTACTTC
CASSLYQETQYF
>-|14|TRBV6-1|TRBJ2-5|-
TGTGCCAGCAGGGGAGGGGGGGGCCTCCAGACCCAGTACTTC
CASRGGGGLQTQYF
>TRBD2|16|TRBV5-1|TRBJ2-3|medium-sized
TGCGCCAGCAGCTTCTCAGCGGGGGGGAGCACAGATACGCAGTATTTT
CASSFSAGGSTDTQYF
>-|14|TRBV6-5|TRBJ1-1|-
TGTGCCAGCAGTTTACCGGGACAGAACACTGAAGCTTTCTTT
CASSLPGQNTEAFF
>-|16|TRBV6-1|TRBJ1-1|-
TGTGCCAGCAGTCCGCCGGGGGGGGGCGCGAACACTGAAGCTTTCTTT
CASSPPGGGANTEAFF
>TRBD2|14|TRBV6-1|TRBJ2-1|once
TGTGCCAGCAGGGGGACTAGCGCTTACAATGAGCAGTTCTTC
CASRGTSAYNEQFF
>-|17|TRBV19|TRBJ2-6|few
TGTGCCAGTAGTATAGTCGACAGACGGTCTGGGGCCAACGTCCTGACTTTC
CASSIVDRRSGANVLTF
>-|15|TRBV14|TRBJ2-7|-
TGTGCCAGCAGCCGGGGGGCGTTAAGCTCCTACGAGCAGTACTTC
CASSRGALSSYEQYF
>-|12|TRBV5-4|TRBJ1-5|few
TGTGCCAGCAGCTTGGATAATCAGCCCCAGCATTTT
CASSLDNQPQHF
>TRBD1|17|TRBV20-1|TRBJ1-3|-
TGCAGTGCTTCCGGGACAGGAGGCACCCACTCTGGAAACACCATATATTTT
CSASGTGGTHSGNTIYF
>-|11|TRBV20-1|TRBJ1-1|few
TGCAGTGCTTCCCAGGCGGCTGAAGCTTTCTTT
CSASQAAEAFF
>-|16|TRBV15|TRBJ1-3|few
TGTGCCACCAGCAGAGATGGAAGGTTGTCTGGAAACACCATATATTTT
CATSRDGRLSGNTIYF
>-|15|TRBV15|TRBJ1-5|-
TGTGCCACCAGCTCCCGAACAGGGATTTGGCAGCCCCAGCATTTT
CATSSRTGIWQPQHF